This T cell receptor beta chain was recorded in a study of read filtering for tumor transcriptome and immune sequencing. Per the germline V gene, CDR1 is SQVTM and CDR2 is ANQGSEA. V was shortened by 5 bases and J by 5 bases, with 10 bases between the two germline ends. The CDR3 sequence is 12 residues long. This library used roughly 400 ng RNA and molecular barcoded adaptors spanning alpha/delta and beta/gamma chains. TCRdb ran MiXCR on the reads and lists one entry per CDR3 protein. The sample includes some 62,000 distinct CDR3 sequences, approximately 15% of them seen just once. Points from the study as a whole: IR-seq captured clonotypes deeper and more reliably than RNA-seq.

This clonotype was observed many times. Its specificity is not known. The sequence came from a donor older than 35 with multiple myeloma. The chain uses TRBV29-1 and TRBJ2-1; D gene uncertain. Sequenced sample: a population of CD138-negative cells sorted from bone marrow. The CDR3 spells CSVHNFDNEQFF. CDR3 sequence (DNA): TGCAGCGTTCATAACTTCGACAATGAGCAGTTCTTC.